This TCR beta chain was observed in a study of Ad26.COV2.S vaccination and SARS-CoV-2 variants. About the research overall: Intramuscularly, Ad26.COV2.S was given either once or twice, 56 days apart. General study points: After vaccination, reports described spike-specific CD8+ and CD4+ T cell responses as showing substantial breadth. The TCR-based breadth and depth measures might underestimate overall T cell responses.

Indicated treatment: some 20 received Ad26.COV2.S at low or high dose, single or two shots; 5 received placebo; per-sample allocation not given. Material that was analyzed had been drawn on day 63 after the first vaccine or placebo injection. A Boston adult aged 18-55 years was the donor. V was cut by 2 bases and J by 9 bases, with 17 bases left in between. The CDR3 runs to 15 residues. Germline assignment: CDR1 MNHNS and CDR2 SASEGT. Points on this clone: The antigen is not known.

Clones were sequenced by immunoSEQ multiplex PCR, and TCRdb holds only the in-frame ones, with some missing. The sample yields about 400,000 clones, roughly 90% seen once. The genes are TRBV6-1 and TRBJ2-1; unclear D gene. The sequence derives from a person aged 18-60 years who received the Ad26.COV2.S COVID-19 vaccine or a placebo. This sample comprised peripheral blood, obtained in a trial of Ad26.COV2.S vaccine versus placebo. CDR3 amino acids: CASSERGTAPGEQFF. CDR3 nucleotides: TGTGCCAGCAGTGAAAGAGGAACGGCGCCGGGTGAGCAGTTCTTC.